The present T cell receptor (beta chain) was sequenced within a study of spatial heterogeneity in lung cancer. Study in general: Beta-chain sequences consistently outnumbered alpha-chain sequences in detection.

Time point noted: sample taken at primary tumor resection. Donors were some 72 untreated early-stage non-small cell lung cancer patients. Whole RNA, isolated from tumor, nontumor lung or frozen PBMC, was sequenced without prior sorting. This clonotype has a handful of counts. Its antigen is as yet unknown. The ends were cut back, 3 bases at V and 4 bases at J, with 14 bases in the middle. This CDR3 is 15 amino acids long. Germline V lookup: CDR1 SGHTA, CDR2 FQGNSA. TCRdb re-analysed the 5' RACE reads in MiXCR, keeping a single row per CDR3 protein. The sample comprises around 3,600 distinct CDR3 sequences, approximately 7.6% of which are singletons, and 8% to 13% rests with the top ten. Study-wide results and caveats: The counts of expanded TCRs, ubiquitous and regional, tracked ubiquitous and regional nonsynonymous mutations, respectively. Counts of expanded alpha and beta TCRs within tumors tracked the tumor nonsynonymous mutation count.

The sequenced sample was lung tumor tissue, obtained at surgery. The receptor comes from a male donor with early-stage non-small cell lung cancer. This chain links TRBV7-2 with TRBJ2-3; perhaps D is TRBD1 or TRBD2 (6 bases each). CDR3 residues: CASSFGGPTADTQYF. As DNA, the CDR3 is TGTGCCAGCAGCTTTGGGGGGCCAACGGCAGATACGCAGTATTTT.